Listed below are T cell receptor beta chains from one sample, sequenced in a study of blood T cell repertoires in COVID-19. Libraries were prepared by immunoSEQ multiplex PCR; TCRdb keeps only in-frame clonotypes and omits some of them. The data hold 300,000 to 450,000 clones, with roughly nine tenths observed a single time. Sequencing was done on a sample of PBMCs or T cells enriched from blood (not recorded which). The receptors were gathered from a young man who had recovered from COVID-19. Both conserved end residues are part of each CDR3. The D gene is left open where the match is weak. Not every row has a clone size; where given, it reads once, few, many or a size class.

.,TRBV12-3/TRBV12-4,TRBD1,TRBJ1-2,CASSRDRGGYTF,TGTGCCAGCAGTCGGGACAGGGGTGGCTACACCTTC
.,TRBV6-2/TRBV6-3,.,TRBJ2-7,CASSYPRLEQYF,TGTGCCAGCAGTTACCCGCGACTAGAGCAGTACTTC
.,TRBV19,TRBD2,TRBJ2-1,CASKTSGRRPYNEQFF,TGTGCCAGTAAGACTAGCGGGAGGAGGCCTTACAATGAGCAGTTCTTC
.,TRBV6-6,.,TRBJ2-1,CASSAQRSSYNEQFF,TGTGCCAGCAGTGCCCAGCGGAGCTCCTACAATGAGCAGTTCTTC
.,TRBV29-1,TRBD1,TRBJ1-4,CSVAGGAEEKLFF,TGCAGCGTCGCAGGGGGCGCGGAGGAAAAACTGTTTTTT
.,TRBV25-1,.,TRBJ1-3,CASSAFRGDSGNTIYF,TGTGCCAGCAGTGCTTTCAGGGGTGACTCTGGAAACACCATATATTTT
.,TRBV9,.,TRBJ2-2,CASSVVDTMENTGELFF,TGTGCCAGCAGCGTAGTTGACACGATGGAGAACACCGGGGAGCTGTTTTTT
.,TRBV4-1,TRBD2,TRBJ2-3,CASSQEGRLAGAFTDTQYF,TGCGCCAGCAGCCAAGAAGGAAGACTAGCGGGGGCGTTCACAGATACGCAGTATTTT
.,TRBV19,.,TRBJ2-7,CASSRSGAGEQYF,TGTGCCAGTAGTAGGTCTGGGGCTGGCGAGCAGTACTTC
.,TRBV19,TRBD1,TRBJ1-4,CASSARTGGNEKLFF,TGTGCCAGTAGTGCCCGGACAGGCGGGAATGAAAAACTGTTTTTT
once,TRBV18,.,TRBJ2-1,CASARESDYNEQFF,TGTGCCAGCGCCCGGGAGTCGGACTACAATGAGCAGTTCTTC
.,TRBV29-1,TRBD1,TRBJ2-7,CSGSGTGGNEQYF,TGCAGCGGCTCCGGGACAGGGGGGAACGAGCAGTACTTC
.,TRBV3-1/TRBV3-2,TRBD2,TRBJ2-1,CASSHETSGNEQFF,TGTGCCAGCAGCCACGAGACTAGCGGCAATGAGCAGTTCTTC
.,TRBV6-4,.,TRBJ1-2,CASSDSGSTNYGYTF,TGTGCCAGCAGTGACTCGGGCAGCACTAACTATGGCTACACCTTC
.,TRBV9,TRBD2,TRBJ2-5,CASSVGGSGSGETQYF,TGTGCCAGCAGCGTAGGAGGTAGCGGGAGCGGTGAGACCCAGTACTTC
once,TRBV6-5,.,TRBJ1-5,CASVQVPNQPQHF,TGTGCCAGCGTACAGGTCCCTAATCAGCCCCAGCATTTT
.,TRBV25-1,.,TRBJ1-1,CASSEPPGTEAFF,TGTGCCAGCAGTGAACCGCCGGGGACTGAAGCTTTCTTT